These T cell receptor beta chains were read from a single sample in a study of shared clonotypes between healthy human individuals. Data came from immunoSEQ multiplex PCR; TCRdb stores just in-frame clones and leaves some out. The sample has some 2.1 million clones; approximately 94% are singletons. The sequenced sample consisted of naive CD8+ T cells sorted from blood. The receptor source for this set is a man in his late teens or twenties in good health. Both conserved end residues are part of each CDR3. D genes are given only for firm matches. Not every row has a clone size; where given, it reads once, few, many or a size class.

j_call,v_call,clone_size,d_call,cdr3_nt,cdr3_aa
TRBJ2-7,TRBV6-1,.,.,TGTGCCAGCATTTGGGGGAGCTACGAGCAGTACTTC,CASIWGSYEQYF
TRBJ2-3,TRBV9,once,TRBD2,TGTGCCAGCAGCGCCCTAGCGGGTAGATCAGATACGCAGTATTTT,CASSALAGRSDTQYF
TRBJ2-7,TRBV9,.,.,TGTGCCAGCAGCCGGGGTGTGGGGGCTCTCTACGAGCAGTACTTC,CASSRGVGALYEQYF
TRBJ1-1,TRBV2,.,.,TGTGCCCTAGCGGGCGGGGTTGAAGCTTTCTTT,CALAGGVEAFF
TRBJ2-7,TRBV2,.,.,TGTGCCAGCAGTGAAGATAGGGACTTCGTTCCCTACGAGCAGTACTTC,CASSEDRDFVPYEQYF
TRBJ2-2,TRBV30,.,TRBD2,TGTGCCCATCAGCGGGAGGTGAACACCGGGGAGCTGTTTTTT,CAHQREVNTGELFF
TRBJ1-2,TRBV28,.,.,TGTGCCAGCAGTTTATCCGGAGATGCGGACTATGGCTACACCTTC,CASSLSGDADYGYTF
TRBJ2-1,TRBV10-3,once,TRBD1,TGTGCCATCAGTGTCCCCGTCTCCCCCGACACGGGACAGGGAAGGTATGAGCAGTTCTTC,CAISVPVSPDTGQGRYEQFF
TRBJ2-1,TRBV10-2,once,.,TGCGCCAGCAGTGAATCGGCGGGCCCCTTTACTGAGCAGTTCTTC,CASSESAGPFTEQFF
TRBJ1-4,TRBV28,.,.,TGTGCCAGCAGTTTATTCAGGGGTAATGAAAAACTGTTTTTT,CASSLFRGNEKLFF
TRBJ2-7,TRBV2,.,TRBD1,TGTGCCAGCAGTGATCCCGGGACAGTTTCTTACGAGCAGTACTTC,CASSDPGTVSYEQYF
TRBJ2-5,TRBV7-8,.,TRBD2,TGTGCCAGCAGCTTAGAACTAGCGGGAGTACAAGAGACCCAGTACTTC,CASSLELAGVQETQYF
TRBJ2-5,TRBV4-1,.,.,TGCGCCAGCAGCCCATCTAGCGTCGAGACCCAGTACTTC,CASSPSSVETQYF
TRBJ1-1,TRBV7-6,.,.,TGTGCCAGCAGGGGGACCACAGAGGACACTGAAGCTTTCTTT,CASRGTTEDTEAFF
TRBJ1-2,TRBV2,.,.,TGTGCCAGCAGGCGGATGGACTATGGCTACACCTTC,CASRRMDYGYTF
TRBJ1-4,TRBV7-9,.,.,TGTGCGGTCAACAGGGAAGAGGGTGAAAAACTGTTTTTT,CAVNREEGEKLFF
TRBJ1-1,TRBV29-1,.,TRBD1,TGCAGCGTGGATGGGACAGAAAGGGGCACTGAAGCTTTCTTT,CSVDGTERGTEAFF
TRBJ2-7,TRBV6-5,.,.,TGTGCCAGCAGTTACCTAGGGGGCGCCGGGGGCGAGCAGTACTTC,CASSYLGGAGGEQYF
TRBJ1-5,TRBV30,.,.,TGTGCCTGGACGGGGCAGAGCAATCAGCCCCAGCATTTT,CAWTGQSNQPQHF
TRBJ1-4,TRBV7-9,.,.,TGTGCCAGCAGCTCCCCGGAAGAAAAACTGTTTTTT,CASSSPEEKLFF
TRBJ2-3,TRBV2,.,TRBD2,TGTGCCAGCACCGTACTAGCGGGGGGAACCCCCGGCACAGATACGCAGTATTTT,CASTVLAGGTPGTDTQYF
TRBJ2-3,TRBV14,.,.,TGTGCCAGCAGCCATACCGGGACTCCTGCCTCCACAGATACGCAGTATTTT,CASSHTGTPASTDTQYF
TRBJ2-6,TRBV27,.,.,TGTGCCAGCAGTCCTGCCCCAGGGGCCAACGTCCTGACTTTC,CASSPAPGANVLTF
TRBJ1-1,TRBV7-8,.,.,TGTGCCAGCAGCGTCGGACAGTATAACACTGAAGCTTTCTTT,CASSVGQYNTEAFF
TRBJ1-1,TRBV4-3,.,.,TGCGCCAGCAGCCAACTAGGGTTCGGGGGAAACACTGAAGCTTTCTTT,CASSQLGFGGNTEAFF
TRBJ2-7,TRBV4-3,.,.,TGCGCCAGCAGCCAAGAAGGGCTGGGGCTCTCCTACGAGCAGTACTTC,CASSQEGLGLSYEQYF
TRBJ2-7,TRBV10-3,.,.,TGTGCCATCAGTGAGGTCAGGGTCTCCTACGAGCAGTACTTC,CAISEVRVSYEQYF
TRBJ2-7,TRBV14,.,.,TGTGCCAGCAGCTGGGACGAGAATTACGAGCAGTACTTC,CASSWDENYEQYF
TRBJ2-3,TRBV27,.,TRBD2,TGTGCCAGCAGGGTAGGGACTAGCGGGAGGAGGGATACGCAGTATTTT,CASRVGTSGRRDTQYF
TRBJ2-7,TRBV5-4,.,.,TGTGCCAGCAGCAGGGGCCTTTCCTACGAGCAGTACTTC,CASSRGLSYEQYF
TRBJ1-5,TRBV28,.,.,TGTGCCAGCAGTCTTCGGGGAGGCAATCAGCCCCAGCATTTT,CASSLRGGNQPQHF
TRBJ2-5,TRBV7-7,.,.,TGTGCTAGCAGCTTATACACGGGACACCAAGAGACCCAGTACTTC,CASSLYTGHQETQYF
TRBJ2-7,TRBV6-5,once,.,TGTGCCAGCAGGTTAGGGAACTCCTACGAGCAGTACTTC,CASRLGNSYEQYF
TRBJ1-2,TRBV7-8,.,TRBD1,TGTGCCAGCAGCTTAAGGGAGACAGGGGGCGACTATGGCTACACCTTC,CASSLRETGGDYGYTF
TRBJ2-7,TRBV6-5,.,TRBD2,TGTGCCAGCAGCTTACTAGCGGAGAGCTCCTACGAGCAGTACTTC,CASSLLAESSYEQYF
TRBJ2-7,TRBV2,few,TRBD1,TGTGCCAGCAGTGAAGGGGGGACAGGGACCTACGAGCAGTACTTC,CASSEGGTGTYEQYF
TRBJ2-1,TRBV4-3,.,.,TGCGCCAGCAGCCAAGATCTTCTCTGGACCGATACCTACAATGAGCAGTTCTTC,CASSQDLLWTDTYNEQFF
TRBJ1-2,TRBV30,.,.,TGTGCCTGGAGTCCCGACTCCTCCTATGGCTACACCTTC,CAWSPDSSYGYTF
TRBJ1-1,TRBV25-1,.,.,TGTGCCAGCAGTTATGCCTCCCCTACTGAAGCTTTCTTT,CASSYASPTEAFF
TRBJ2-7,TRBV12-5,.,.,TGTGCTAGTGGTCCCGTCAATTACGAGCAGTACTTC,CASGPVNYEQYF
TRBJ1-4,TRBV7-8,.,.,TGTGCCAGCAGCACCATACAGCCAACTAATGAAAAACTGTTTTTT,CASSTIQPTNEKLFF
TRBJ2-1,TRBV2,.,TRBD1,TGTGCCAGCAGGTCAGACAGGGATGAGCAGTTCTTC,CASRSDRDEQFF
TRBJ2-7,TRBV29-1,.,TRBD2,TGCAGCGTTGAAGGTAACAAGCGGGAGGGCTACGAGCAGTACTTC,CSVEGNKREGYEQYF
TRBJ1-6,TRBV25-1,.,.,TGTGCCAGCAGTGAGATTGTCAGCTATAATTCACCCCTCCACTTT,CASSEIVSYNSPLHF
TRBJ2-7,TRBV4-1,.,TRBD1,TGCGCCAGCAGCCAAGAATACAGGGGCCCTGAGCAGTACTTC,CASSQEYRGPEQYF
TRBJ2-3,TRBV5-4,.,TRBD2,TGTGCCAGCAGCATCGGGACTAGCGGGAGGACAGATACGCAGTATTTT,CASSIGTSGRTDTQYF